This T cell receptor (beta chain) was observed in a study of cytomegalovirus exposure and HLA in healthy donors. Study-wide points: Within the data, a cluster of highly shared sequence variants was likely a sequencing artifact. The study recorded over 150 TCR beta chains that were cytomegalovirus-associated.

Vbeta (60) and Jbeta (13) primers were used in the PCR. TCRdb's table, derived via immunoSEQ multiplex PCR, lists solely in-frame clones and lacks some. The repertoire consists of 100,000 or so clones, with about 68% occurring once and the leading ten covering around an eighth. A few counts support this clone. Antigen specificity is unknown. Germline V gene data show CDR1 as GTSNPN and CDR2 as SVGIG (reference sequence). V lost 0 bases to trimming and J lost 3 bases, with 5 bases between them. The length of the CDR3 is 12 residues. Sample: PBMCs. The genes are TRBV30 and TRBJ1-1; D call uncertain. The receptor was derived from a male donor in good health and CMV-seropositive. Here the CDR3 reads CAWSVLDTEAFF. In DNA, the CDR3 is TGTGCCTGGAGTGTCTTAGACACTGAAGCTTTCTTT.